These 12 T cell receptor beta chains share one sample of origin, sequenced in a study of cytomegalovirus exposure and HLA in healthy donors. A multiplex PCR was run with 60 Vbeta primers and 13 Jbeta primers. The protocol was immunoSEQ multiplex PCR, while the TCRdb copy is restricted to in-frame clones and leaves out a portion. In the table there are under 150,000 clones, nearly 80% of which are singletons. The specimen was PBMCs. Receptors originate from a woman aged 30 to 39 in good health and CMV-seronegative.

This clone was found once. The gene calls are TRBV4-1 and TRBJ2-5; 8 bases agree with TRBD2. The CDR3 has 16 amino acids. J lost 5 bases, V lost 3 bases, and 11 bases had no gene match. Germline V CDR1 and CDR2: MGHRA, YSYEKL. DNA for the CDR3: TGCGCCAGCAGCCAGGGGAGCGGGGGTATAGGGGAGACCCAGTACTTC. Translated, it gives CASSQGSGGIGETQYF.

V and J are TRBV27 and TRBJ1-6; 8 bases line up with TRBD1. The V gene's germline CDR1 is MNHEY and CDR2 SMNVEV (reference sequence). The V segment lost 5 bases and the J segment 10 bases; nucleotides outside the gene matches: 10. This CDR3 contains 15 residues. The DNA of the CDR3 is TGTGCCAGCAGTCGGGGACAGGCCATAGGATCACCCCTCCACTTT. It specifies CASSRGQAIGSPLHF.

This rearrangement joins TRBV28 to TRBJ1-5; 7 bases are shared with TRBD1. The V gene's germline CDR1 is MDHEN and CDR2 SYDVKM. The CDR3 consists of 15 residues. The V segment lost 7 bases and the J segment 4 bases; nucleotides outside the gene matches: 10. The CDR3 coding sequence is TGTGCCAGCACCCGGGACTCAGGGGGGAATCAGCCCCAGCATTTT. Translating gives CASTRDSGGNQPQHF. The complete variable domain, with remaining parts taken from reference TRBV28 and TRBJ1-5, reads DVKVTQSSRYLVKRTGEKVFLECVQDMDHENMFWYRQDPGLGLRLIYFSYDVKMKEKGDIPEGYSVSREKKERFSLILESASTNQTSMYLCASTRDSGGNQPQHFGDGTRLSIL.

A single count supports this clone. This sequence joins TRBV9 and TRBJ2-1; maybe TRBD2 (6 bases). Germline V gives CDR1 SGDLS, CDR2 YYNGEE. Trimming shortened V by 2 bases and J by 0 bases, and 15 bases separated the two germline ends. This CDR3 is 17 amino acids long. The CDR3 protein is CASSVIAGMHSYNEQFF. CDR3 coding DNA: TGTGCCAGCAGCGTTATTGCGGGGATGCACTCCTACAATGAGCAGTTCTTC.

This chain connects TRBV7-2 to TRBJ2-1; D is perhaps TRBD1 (5 bases). The CDR3 has 15 residues. V was shortened by 5 bases and J by 6 bases, with 17 bases between the two germline ends. Germline-derived CDR1 and CDR2 are SGHTA and FQGNSA. The CDR3 DNA follows: TGTGCCAGCAGCCTTAGGGGATCTCCAGCCAATGAGCAGTTCTTC. Protein sequence: CASSLRGSPANEQFF. Full variable domain (rest looked up from reference TRBV7-2 and TRBJ2-1): GAGVSQSPSNKVTEKGKDVELRCDPISGHTALYWYRQSLGQGLEFLIYFQGNSAPDKSGLPSDRFSAERTGGSVSTLTIQRTQQEDSAVYLCASSLRGSPANEQFFGPGTRLTVL.

At least ten counts were recorded for this clone. V is TRBV2 and J is TRBJ1-3; D call uncertain. This CDR3 region has 11 residues. CDR1 and CDR2 (germline): SNHLY, FYNNEI. Between the trimmed V and J ends, which lost 7 bases and 4 bases, there was a span of 5 bases. CDR3 DNA: TGTGCCAGCATGAGGGGAAACACCATATATTTT. Its translation: CASMRGNTIYF.

V usage is TRBV29-1 and J usage is TRBJ2-7; a possible D gene is TRBD1 (5 bases). The CDR3 totals 11 residues. Looked up from germline, CDR1 is SQVTM and CDR2 is ANQGSEA. Trimming removed 6 bases from V and 3 bases from J, with 9 bases in between. CDR3 bases: TGCAGCGTCGCTGACAGCTACGAGCAGTACTTC. Translated: CSVADSYEQYF.

The V gene is TRBV6-1, the J gene TRBJ2-2; 7 nucleotides line up with TRBD2. Germline values: CDR1 MNHNS, CDR2 SASEGT. Germline trimming cut 6 bases from V and 0 bases from J; bases unmatched to any gene: 1. The CDR3 is 14 amino acids. CDR3 DNA sequence: TGTGCCAGCAGGGGAGGGACGAACACCGGGGAGCTGTTTTTT. Protein: CASRGGTNTGELFF.

The V and J genes are TRBV10-3 and TRBJ1-1; maybe TRBD1 (6 bases). Germline CDR1 and CDR2: ENHRY and SYGVKD. CDR3 size: 14 residues. V was cut by 6 bases and J by 0 bases, with 11 bases left in between. CDR3: CAIREDRLNTEAFF. The CDR3 bases are TGTGCCATCAGGGAGGACAGATTGAACACTGAAGCTTTCTTT.

This chain uses TRBV6-1 with TRBJ1-6; 10 bases are shared with TRBD1. Germline V gene data show CDR1 as MNHNS and CDR2 as SASEGT. The CDR3 has 14 residues. V dropped 6 bases and J dropped 9; count of bases not matched to a gene: 5. The chain's CDR3 is CASSQTGGGSPLHF. CDR3 in DNA: TGTGCCAGCAGCCAGACAGGGGGCGGTTCACCCCTCCACTTT.

The chain recombines TRBV30 with TRBJ1-6; no firm D call. Trimming removed 4 bases from V and 6 bases from J, with 16 bases in between. Germline CDR1 GTSNPN, CDR2 SVGIG (reference sequence). The CDR3 is 15 residues long. The CDR3 DNA follows: TGTGCCTGGAACCCTACGATCCACTTTAATTCACCCCTCCACTTT. Translating gives CAWNPTIHFNSPLHF.

This clone was counted a single time. The chain employs TRBV27 and TRBJ2-3, with TRBD2 as a possible D gene (6 bases). Trimming cost V 7 bases and J 2 bases, with 16 bases left between them. Germline V CDR1 and CDR2: MNHEY, SMNVEV (reference sequence). This CDR3 comprises 15 residues. The CDR3 region is CASKPSRGATDTQYF. Here the CDR3 DNA reads TGTGCCAGCAAGCCTTCGCGGGGAGCCACAGATACGCAGTATTTT.